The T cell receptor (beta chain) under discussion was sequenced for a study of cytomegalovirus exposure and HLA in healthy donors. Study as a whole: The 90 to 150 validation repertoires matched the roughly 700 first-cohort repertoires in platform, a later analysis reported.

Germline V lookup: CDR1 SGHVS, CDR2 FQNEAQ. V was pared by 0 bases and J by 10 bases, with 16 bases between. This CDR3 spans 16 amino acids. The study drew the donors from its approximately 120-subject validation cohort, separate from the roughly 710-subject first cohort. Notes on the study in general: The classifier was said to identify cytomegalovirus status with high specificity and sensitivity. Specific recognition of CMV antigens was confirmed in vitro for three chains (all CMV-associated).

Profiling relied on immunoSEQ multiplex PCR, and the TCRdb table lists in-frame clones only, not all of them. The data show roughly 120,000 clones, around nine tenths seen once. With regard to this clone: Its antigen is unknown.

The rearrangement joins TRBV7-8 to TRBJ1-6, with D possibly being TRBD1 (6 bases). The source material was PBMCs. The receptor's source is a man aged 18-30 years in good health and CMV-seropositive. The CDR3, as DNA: TGTGCCAGCAGCTTAGCGGGGACACAGTTGCTCTCACCCCTCCACTTT. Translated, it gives CASSLAGTQLLSPLHF.